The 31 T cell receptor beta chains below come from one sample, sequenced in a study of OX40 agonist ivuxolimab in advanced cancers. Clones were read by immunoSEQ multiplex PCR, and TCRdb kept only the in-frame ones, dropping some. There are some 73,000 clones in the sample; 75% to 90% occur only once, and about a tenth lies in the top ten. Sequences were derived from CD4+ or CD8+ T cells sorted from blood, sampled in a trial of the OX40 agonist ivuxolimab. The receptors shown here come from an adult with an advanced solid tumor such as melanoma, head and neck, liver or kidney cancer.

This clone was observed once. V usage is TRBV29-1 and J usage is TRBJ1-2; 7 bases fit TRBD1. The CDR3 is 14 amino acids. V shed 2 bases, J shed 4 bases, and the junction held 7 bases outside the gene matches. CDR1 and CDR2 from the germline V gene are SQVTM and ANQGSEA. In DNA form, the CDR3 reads TGCAGCGTTGAATCTGGGACAGCGCTCTATGGCTACACCTTC. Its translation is CSVESGTALYGYTF.

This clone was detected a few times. This CDR3 reads CAISGYGTGGSYEQYF. The CDR3 DNA is TGTGCCATCAGTGGCTACGGGACAGGGGGCTCCTACGAGCAGTACTTC. The J gene is TRBJ2-7, the V gene TRBV10-3; 11 bases align to TRBD1. The junction had 5 bases not matched to a gene; V was cut back by 4 bases and J by 0 bases. Germline V gene lookup returns CDR1 ENHRY and CDR2 SYGVKD. The CDR3 sequence is 16 residues long.

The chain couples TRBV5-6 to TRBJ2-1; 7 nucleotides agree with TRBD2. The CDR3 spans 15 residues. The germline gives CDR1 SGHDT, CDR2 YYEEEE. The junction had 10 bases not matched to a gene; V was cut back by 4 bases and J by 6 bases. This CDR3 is CASSPGRYFRNEQFF. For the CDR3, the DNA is TGTGCCAGCAGCCCCGGGAGGTACTTTCGCAATGAGCAGTTCTTC.

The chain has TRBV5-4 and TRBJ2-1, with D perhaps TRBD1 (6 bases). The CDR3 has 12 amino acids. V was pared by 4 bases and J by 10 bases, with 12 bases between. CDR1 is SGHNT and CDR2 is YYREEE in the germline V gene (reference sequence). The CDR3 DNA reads TGTGCCAGCAGCGGAACAGGACAGGAGCAGTTCTTC. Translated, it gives CASSGTGQEQFF.

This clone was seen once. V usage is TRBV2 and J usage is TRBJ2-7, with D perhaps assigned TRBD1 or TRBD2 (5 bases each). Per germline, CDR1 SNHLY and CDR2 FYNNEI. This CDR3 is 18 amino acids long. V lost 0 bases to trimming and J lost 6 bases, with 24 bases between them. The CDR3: CASSEAGVIGTVGSEQYF. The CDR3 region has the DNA TGTGCCAGCAGTGAAGCGGGAGTGATCGGGACCGTAGGGAGCGAGCAGTACTTC.

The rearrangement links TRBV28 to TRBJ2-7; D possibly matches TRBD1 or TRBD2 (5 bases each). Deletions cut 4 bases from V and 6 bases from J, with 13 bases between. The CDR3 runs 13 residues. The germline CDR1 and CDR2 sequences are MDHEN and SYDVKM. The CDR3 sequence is CASSSIGDPEQYF. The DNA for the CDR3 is TGTGCCAGCAGTTCTATCGGGGACCCCGAGCAGTACTTC.

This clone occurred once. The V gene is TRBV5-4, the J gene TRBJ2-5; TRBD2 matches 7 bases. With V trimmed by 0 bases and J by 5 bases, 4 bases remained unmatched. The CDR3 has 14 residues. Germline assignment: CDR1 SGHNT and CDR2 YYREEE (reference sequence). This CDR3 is CASSLVLSGETQYF. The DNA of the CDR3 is TGTGCCAGCAGCTTGGTTCTTAGCGGGGAGACCCAGTACTTC.

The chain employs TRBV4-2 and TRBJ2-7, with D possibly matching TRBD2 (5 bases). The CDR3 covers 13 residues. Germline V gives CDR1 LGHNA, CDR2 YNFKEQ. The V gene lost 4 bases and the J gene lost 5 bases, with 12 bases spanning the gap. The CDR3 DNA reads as TGTGCCAGCAGCCCATATCCCGGGGACGAGCAGTACTTC. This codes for CASSPYPGDEQYF.

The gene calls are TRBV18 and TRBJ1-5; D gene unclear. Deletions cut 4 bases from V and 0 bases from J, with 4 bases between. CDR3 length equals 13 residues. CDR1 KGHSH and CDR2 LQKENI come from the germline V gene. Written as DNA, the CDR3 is TGTGCCAGCTCACGGGGTAGCAATCAGCCCCAGCATTTT. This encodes CASSRGSNQPQHF.

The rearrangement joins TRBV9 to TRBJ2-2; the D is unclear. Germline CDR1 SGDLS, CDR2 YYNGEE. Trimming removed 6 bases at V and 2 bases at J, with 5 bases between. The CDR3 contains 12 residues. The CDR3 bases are TGTGCCAGCAACACAAACACCGGGGAGCTGTTTTTT. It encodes CASNTNTGELFF.

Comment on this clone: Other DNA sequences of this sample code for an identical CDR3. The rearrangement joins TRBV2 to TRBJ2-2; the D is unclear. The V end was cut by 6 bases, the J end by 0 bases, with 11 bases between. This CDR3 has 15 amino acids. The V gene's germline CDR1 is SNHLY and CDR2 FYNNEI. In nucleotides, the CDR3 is TGTGCCAGCAGAGAGACATACGCGAACACCGGGGAGCTGTTTTTT. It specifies CASRETYANTGELFF.

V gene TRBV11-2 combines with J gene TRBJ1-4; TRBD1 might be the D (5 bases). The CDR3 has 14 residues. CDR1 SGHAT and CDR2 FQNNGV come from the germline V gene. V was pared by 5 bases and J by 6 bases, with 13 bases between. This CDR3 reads CASSEQGYHEKLFF. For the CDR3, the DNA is TGTGCCAGCAGCGAGCAGGGATACCATGAAAAACTGTTTTTT.

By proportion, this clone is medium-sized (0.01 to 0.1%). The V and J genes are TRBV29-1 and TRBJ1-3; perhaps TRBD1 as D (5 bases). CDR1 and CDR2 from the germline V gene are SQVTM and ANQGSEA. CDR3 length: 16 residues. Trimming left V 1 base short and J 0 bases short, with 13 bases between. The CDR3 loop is CSVEVDSAFSGNTIYF. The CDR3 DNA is TGCAGCGTTGAAGTTGACAGCGCCTTCTCTGGAAACACCATATATTTT.

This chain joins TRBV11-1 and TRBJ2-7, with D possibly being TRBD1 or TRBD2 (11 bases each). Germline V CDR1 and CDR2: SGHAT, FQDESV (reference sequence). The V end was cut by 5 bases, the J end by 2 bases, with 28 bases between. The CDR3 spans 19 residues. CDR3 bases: TGTGCCAGCAGCACCTGGACAGGGGGCCATAGCGGGAGGGCCTACGAGCAGTACTTC. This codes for CASSTWTGGHSGRAYEQYF.

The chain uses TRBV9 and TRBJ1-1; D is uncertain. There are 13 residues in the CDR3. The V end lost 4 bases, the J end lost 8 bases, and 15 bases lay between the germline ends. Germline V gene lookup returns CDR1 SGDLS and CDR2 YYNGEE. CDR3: CASSPGAGGEAFF. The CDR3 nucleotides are TGTGCCAGCAGCCCCGGTGCTGGTGGCGAAGCTTTCTTT.

As DNA, the CDR3 is TGTGCCAGCAGCTTAGCGCTTAGCGGGGGGCAACAAGAGACCCAGTACTTC. It encodes CASSLALSGGQQETQYF. The rearrangement links TRBV7-8 to TRBJ2-5, with 10 bases matching TRBD2. J was trimmed by 2 bases and V by 0 bases; bases with no gene match: 6. The CDR3 is made up of 17 amino acids. Germline values: CDR1 SGHVS, CDR2 FQNEAQ.

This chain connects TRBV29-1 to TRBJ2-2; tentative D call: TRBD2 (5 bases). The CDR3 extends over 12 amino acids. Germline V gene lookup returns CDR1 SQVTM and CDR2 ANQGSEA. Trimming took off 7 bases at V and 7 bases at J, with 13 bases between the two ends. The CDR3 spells CSGSIGGGELFF. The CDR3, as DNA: TGCAGCGGTAGCATAGGAGGCGGGGAGCTGTTTTTT.

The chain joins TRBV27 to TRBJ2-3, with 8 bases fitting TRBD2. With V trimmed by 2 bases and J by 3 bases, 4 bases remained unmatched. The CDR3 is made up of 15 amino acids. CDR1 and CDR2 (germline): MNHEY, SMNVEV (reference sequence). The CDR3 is CASSLQAGDTDTQYF. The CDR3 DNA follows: TGTGCCAGCAGTTTACAAGCGGGGGATACAGATACGCAGTATTTT.

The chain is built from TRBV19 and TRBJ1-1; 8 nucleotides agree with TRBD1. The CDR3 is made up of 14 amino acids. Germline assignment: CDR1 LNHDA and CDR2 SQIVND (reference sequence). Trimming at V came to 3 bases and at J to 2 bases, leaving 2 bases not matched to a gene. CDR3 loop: CASSIPGGNTEAFF. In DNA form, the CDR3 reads TGTGCCAGTAGTATCCCAGGGGGCAACACTGAAGCTTTCTTT.

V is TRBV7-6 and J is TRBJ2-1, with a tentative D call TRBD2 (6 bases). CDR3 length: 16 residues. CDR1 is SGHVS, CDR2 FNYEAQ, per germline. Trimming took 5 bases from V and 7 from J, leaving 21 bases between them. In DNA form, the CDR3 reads TGTGCCAGCAGCCTTCTAACTAGCCTACTTGGTAATGAGCAGTTCTTC. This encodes CASSLLTSLLGNEQFF.

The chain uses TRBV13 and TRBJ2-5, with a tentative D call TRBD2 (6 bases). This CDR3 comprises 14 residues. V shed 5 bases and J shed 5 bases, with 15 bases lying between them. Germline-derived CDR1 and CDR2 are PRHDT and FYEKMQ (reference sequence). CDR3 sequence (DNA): TGTGCCAGCAGCCCACCAACGGGAGAGGAGACCCAGTACTTC. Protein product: CASSPPTGEETQYF. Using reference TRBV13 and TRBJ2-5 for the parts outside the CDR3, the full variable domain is AAGVIQSPRHLIKEKRETATLKCYPIPRHDTVYWYQQGPGQDPQFLISFYEKMQSDKGSIPDRFSAQQFSDYHSELNMSSLELGDSALYFCASSPPTGEETQYFGPGTRLLVL.

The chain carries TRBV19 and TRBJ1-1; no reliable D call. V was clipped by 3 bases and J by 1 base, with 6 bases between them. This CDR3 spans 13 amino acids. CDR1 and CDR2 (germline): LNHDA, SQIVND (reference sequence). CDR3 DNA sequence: TGTGCCAGTAGTATGTCGGCGAACACTGAAGCTTTCTTT. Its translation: CASSMSANTEAFF.

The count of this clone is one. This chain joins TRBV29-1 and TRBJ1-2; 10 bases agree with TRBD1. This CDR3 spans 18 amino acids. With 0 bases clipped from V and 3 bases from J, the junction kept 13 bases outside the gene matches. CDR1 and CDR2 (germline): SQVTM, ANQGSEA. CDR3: CSVEDTDKWTGGDYGYTF. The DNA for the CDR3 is TGCAGCGTTGAAGATACAGACAAGTGGACAGGGGGGGACTATGGCTACACCTTC.

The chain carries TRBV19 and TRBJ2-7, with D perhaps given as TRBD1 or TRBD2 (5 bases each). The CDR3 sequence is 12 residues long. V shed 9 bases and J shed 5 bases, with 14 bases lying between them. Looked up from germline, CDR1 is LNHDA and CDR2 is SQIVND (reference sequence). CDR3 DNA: TGTGCCAGCAGTGGGGACGGGGACGAGCAGTACTTC. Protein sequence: CASSGDGDEQYF.

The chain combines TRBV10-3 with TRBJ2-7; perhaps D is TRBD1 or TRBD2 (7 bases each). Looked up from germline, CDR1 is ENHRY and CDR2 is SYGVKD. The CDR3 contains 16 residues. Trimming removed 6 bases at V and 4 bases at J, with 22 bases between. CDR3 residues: CAIRYLRPGGAYEQYF. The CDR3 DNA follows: TGTGCCATCAGATACTTGAGACCAGGGGGGGCATACGAGCAGTACTTC.

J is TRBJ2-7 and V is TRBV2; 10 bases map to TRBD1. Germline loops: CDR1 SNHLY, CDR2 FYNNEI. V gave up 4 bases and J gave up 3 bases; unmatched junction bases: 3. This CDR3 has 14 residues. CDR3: CASSGDRGLYEQYF. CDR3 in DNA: TGTGCCAGCAGTGGGGACAGGGGCCTCTACGAGCAGTACTTC. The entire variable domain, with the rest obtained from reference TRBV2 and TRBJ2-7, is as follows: EPEVTQTPSHQVTQMGQEVILRCVPISNHLYFYWYRQILGQKVEFLVSFYNNEISEKSEIFDDQFSVERPDGSNFTLKIRSTKLEDSAMYFCASSGDRGLYEQYFGPGTRLTVT.

The CDR3 here is CASIGSGSSYNEQFF. The CDR3 DNA follows: TGTGCCAGCATTGGGAGCGGGAGCTCCTACAATGAGCAGTTCTTC. V is TRBV25-1 and J is TRBJ2-1, with 8 bases identical to TRBD2. This CDR3 contains 15 residues. CDR1 is MGHDK, CDR2 SYGVNS, per germline. With 7 bases clipped from V and 0 bases from J, the junction kept 5 bases outside the gene matches. Variable domain in full (rest from reference TRBV25-1 and TRBJ2-1): EADIYQTPRYLVIGTGKKITLECSQTMGHDKMYWYQQDPGMELHLIHYSYGVNSTEKGDLSSESTVSRIRTEHFPLTLESARPSHTSQYLCASIGSGSSYNEQFFGPGTRLTVL.

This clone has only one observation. This chain's CDR3 is CASSATGLNYGYTF. The CDR3, as DNA: TGCGCCAGCAGCGCCACAGGGCTCAACTATGGCTACACCTTC. The rearrangement uses TRBV5-1 and TRBJ1-2; TRBD1 is a possible D gene (6 bases). The length of the CDR3 is 14 residues. The ends were cut back, 4 bases at V and 2 bases at J, with 12 bases in the middle. Germline-derived CDR1 and CDR2 are SGHRS and YFSETQ.

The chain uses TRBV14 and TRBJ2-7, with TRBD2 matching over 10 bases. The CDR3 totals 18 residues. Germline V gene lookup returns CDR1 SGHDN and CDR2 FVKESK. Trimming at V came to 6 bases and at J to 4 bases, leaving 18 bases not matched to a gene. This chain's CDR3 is CASSHSYSGRTTRYEQYF. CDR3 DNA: TGTGCCAGCAGTCACTCTTATAGCGGGAGGACCACCAGGTACGAGCAGTACTTC.

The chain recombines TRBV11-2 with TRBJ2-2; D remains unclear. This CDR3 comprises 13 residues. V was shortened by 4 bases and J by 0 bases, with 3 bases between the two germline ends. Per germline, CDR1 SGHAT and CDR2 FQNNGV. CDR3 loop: CASSSTNTGELFF. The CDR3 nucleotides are TGTGCCAGCAGCTCAACGAACACCGGGGAGCTGTTTTTT.

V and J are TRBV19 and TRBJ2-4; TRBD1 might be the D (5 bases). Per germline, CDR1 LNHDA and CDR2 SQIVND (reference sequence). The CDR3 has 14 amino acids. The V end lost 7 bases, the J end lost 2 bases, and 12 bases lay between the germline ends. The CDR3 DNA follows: TGTGCCAGTACAAGCAGGGCGTCCAAAAACATTCAGTACTTC. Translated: CASTSRASKNIQYF.